This T cell receptor beta chain was captured in a study of T cells in tumors after PD-1 blockade. TCRdb's table, derived via immunoSEQ multiplex PCR, lists solely in-frame clones and lacks some. The table lists 20,000 to 30,000 clones, 70% to 85% of them singletons. The CDR3 loop spans 16 amino acids. The junction had 14 bases not matched to a gene; V was cut back by 5 bases and J by 5 bases. CDR1 is LNHDA, CDR2 SQIVND, per germline (reference sequence). The source material was PBMCs, sampled after anti-PD-1 treatment. The gene calls are TRBV19 and TRBJ1-2, with 7 bases matching TRBD1. The TCR comes from a human donor with basal cell carcinoma. CDR3 region: CASSGRSTGSLYGYTF. DNA for the CDR3: TGTGCCAGTAGTGGACGGTCGACAGGGTCCTTGTATGGCTACACCTTC.